The rows below give T cell receptor beta chains drawn from one sample of a study of molecular identifiers for immune sequencing clone quantification. TCRdb independently ran MiXCR on the PCR reads; one entry per CDR3 protein. This sample has tens of thousands of distinct CDR3 sequences, with 24% found just once. The sequencing input was naive CD8+ T cells from blood, with Jurkat cell RNA spiked in. These receptors all come from a human donor in good health. Some libraries in this study had Jurkat cell RNA spiked in. Each CDR3 is given with its conserved first and last residue. D genes are given only for firm matches. Part of the rows lack a size; the others show once, few, many or a class for expanded clones.

v_call: TRBV4-1; j_call: TRBJ2-1; d_call: .; clone_size: many; cdr3_nt: TGCGCCAGCAGCCAAGATCAGGGCTTTTCCACTGAGCAGTTCTTC; cdr3_aa: CASSQDQGFSTEQFF
v_call: TRBV28; j_call: TRBJ2-7; d_call: .; clone_size: .; cdr3_nt: TGTGCCTGCGGGACTTTCCTCGAGCAGTACTTC; cdr3_aa: CACGTFLEQYF
v_call: TRBV2; j_call: TRBJ2-3; d_call: TRBD2; clone_size: .; cdr3_nt: TGTGCCAGCAGTGTTCTGACTAGCGGGGCCACGAAATCTAGCACAGGTACGCAGTATTTT; cdr3_aa: CASSVLTSGATKSSTGTQYF
v_call: TRBV5-6; j_call: TRBJ2-7; d_call: .; clone_size: many; cdr3_nt: TGTGCCAGCAGCTTGGCTCGGCAGGTCTACGAGCAGTACTTC; cdr3_aa: CASSLARQVYEQYF
v_call: TRBV27; j_call: TRBJ2-5; d_call: .; clone_size: .; cdr3_nt: TGTGCCAGCAGCCGAGACCTCGGCGATGAGACCCAGTACTTC; cdr3_aa: CASSRDLGDETQYF
v_call: TRBV6-1; j_call: TRBJ2-3; d_call: .; clone_size: many; cdr3_nt: TGTGCCAGCAGTGAAAGAGCATCCTTTAGCACAGATACGCAGTATTTT; cdr3_aa: CASSERASFSTDTQYF
v_call: TRBV5-1; j_call: TRBJ2-7; d_call: .; clone_size: medium-sized; cdr3_nt: TGCGCCAGCAGCCTGACCGACCCCTACGAGCAGTACTTC; cdr3_aa: CASSLTDPYEQYF
v_call: TRBV27; j_call: TRBJ2-3; d_call: TRBD2; clone_size: many; cdr3_nt: TGTGCCAGCAGTCCCGGGACTAGCGACATTAGCACAGATACGCAGTATTTT; cdr3_aa: CASSPGTSDISTDTQYF
v_call: TRBV6-1; j_call: TRBJ1-1; d_call: .; clone_size: many; cdr3_nt: TGTGCCAGCAGTGAATTGGAAGGGTATTATACTGAAGCTTTCTTT; cdr3_aa: CASSELEGYYTEAFF
v_call: TRBV24-1; j_call: TRBJ1-5; d_call: .; clone_size: .; cdr3_nt: TGTGCCACCAGTGATTACCAGGTCCAATGGCCCCAACGTTTT; cdr3_aa: CATSDYQVQWPQRF
v_call: TRBV19; j_call: TRBJ2-2; d_call: .; clone_size: many; cdr3_nt: TGTGCCAGTAGTCGGACGGGCGCGAACACCGGGGAGCTGTTTTTT; cdr3_aa: CASSRTGANTGELFF
v_call: TRBV2; j_call: TRBJ1-1; d_call: .; clone_size: many; cdr3_nt: TGTGCCAGCAGTCCCGGACAGTCGGGGGCCACGGAAGCTTTCTTT; cdr3_aa: CASSPGQSGATEAFF
v_call: TRBV28; j_call: TRBJ2-3; d_call: TRBD2; clone_size: many; cdr3_nt: TGTGCCAGCAGTCCAACCGGGACTAGCGGGGCCACAGATACGCAGTATTTT; cdr3_aa: CASSPTGTSGATDTQYF
v_call: TRBV24-1; j_call: TRBJ2-2; d_call: .; clone_size: many; cdr3_nt: TGTGCCACCAGTGACCCCCAAGGAGCAGGGACGAACACCGGGGAGCTGTTTTTT; cdr3_aa: CATSDPQGAGTNTGELFF
v_call: TRBV11-2; j_call: TRBJ2-5; d_call: TRBD2; clone_size: few; cdr3_nt: TGTGCCAGCAGCTTTTTTCTAGCGGAAGAGACCCAGTACTTC; cdr3_aa: CASSFFLAEETQYF
v_call: TRBV14; j_call: TRBJ2-7; d_call: .; clone_size: many; cdr3_nt: TGTGCCAGCAGCCAAGTCGACAAAGCCTACGAGCAGTACTTC; cdr3_aa: CASSQVDKAYEQYF
v_call: TRBV2; j_call: TRBJ2-3; d_call: .; clone_size: .; cdr3_nt: TGTGCCAGCAGTGAACCGGGCAACGATACGCAGTATTTT; cdr3_aa: CASSEPGNDTQYF
v_call: TRBV12-5; j_call: TRBJ1-5; d_call: .; clone_size: few; cdr3_nt: TGTGCTAGTGGTTTTGATAGCAATCAGCCCCAGCATTTT; cdr3_aa: CASGFDSNQPQHF
v_call: TRBV28; j_call: TRBJ2-5; d_call: .; clone_size: many; cdr3_nt: TGTGCCAGCACGGTCCAAGAGACCCAGTACTTC; cdr3_aa: CASTVQETQYF
v_call: TRBV5-4; j_call: TRBJ2-3; d_call: TRBD1; clone_size: medium-sized; cdr3_nt: TGTGCCAGCAGCCCACGTTCAGGACAGGCGACCACAGATACGCAGTATTTT; cdr3_aa: CASSPRSGQATTDTQYF
v_call: TRBV5-1; j_call: TRBJ2-1; d_call: TRBD1; clone_size: many; cdr3_nt: TGCGCCAGCAGCTTGAACGACAGGGCTAGCTCCTACAATGAGCAGTTCTTC; cdr3_aa: CASSLNDRASSYNEQFF
v_call: TRBV5-1; j_call: TRBJ1-1; d_call: TRBD1; clone_size: many; cdr3_nt: TGCGCCAGCAGCCCGGGACAGGGTGAACTCACTGAAGCTTTCTTT; cdr3_aa: CASSPGQGELTEAFF
v_call: TRBV27; j_call: TRBJ2-7; d_call: TRBD1; clone_size: .; cdr3_nt: TGTGCCAGCAGTTTATCAGGGACAGCCTTCTGCGAGCAGTACTTC; cdr3_aa: CASSLSGTAFCEQYF
v_call: TRBV11-2; j_call: TRBJ2-3; d_call: .; clone_size: many; cdr3_nt: TGTGCCAGCAGCAGGACAGCCCGGGAGATGGATACGCAGTATTTT; cdr3_aa: CASSRTAREMDTQYF
v_call: TRBV5-4; j_call: TRBJ2-7; d_call: TRBD1; clone_size: many; cdr3_nt: TGTGCCAGCAGCTTTGGACAGGGGCACTCCTACGAGCAGTACTTC; cdr3_aa: CASSFGQGHSYEQYF
v_call: TRBV27; j_call: TRBJ2-3; d_call: .; clone_size: many; cdr3_nt: TGTGCCAGCAGTTTATCAGAAGCAGATACGCAGTATTTT; cdr3_aa: CASSLSEADTQYF
v_call: TRBV29-1; j_call: TRBJ1-2; d_call: TRBD1; clone_size: many; cdr3_nt: TGCAGCGTTGAAGTAGGCGAGGGGGCGCTTGTCTATGGCTACACCTTC; cdr3_aa: CSVEVGEGALVYGYTF
v_call: TRBV20-1; j_call: TRBJ2-2; d_call: TRBD2; clone_size: few; cdr3_nt: TGCAGTGCTAGAGGGGCTAGCGGGATTGTCGGGGAGCTGTTTTTT; cdr3_aa: CSARGASGIVGELFF
v_call: TRBV2; j_call: TRBJ2-1; d_call: .; clone_size: .; cdr3_nt: TGTGCCAGCCTTAGTGGTACCCTCAACAATGAGCAGTTCTTC; cdr3_aa: CASLSGTLNNEQFF
v_call: TRBV3-1; j_call: TRBJ2-5; d_call: .; clone_size: .; cdr3_nt: TGTGCCAGCAGTCAAGTAGGGGCCCCAGGGGAGCCCCAGTACTTC; cdr3_aa: CASSQVGAPGEPQYF
v_call: TRBV10-3; j_call: TRBJ2-3; d_call: TRBD2; clone_size: .; cdr3_nt: TGTGCCATCAGTGAGTCGGTAGCGGGAGCCCTAGATACGCAGTATTTT; cdr3_aa: CAISESVAGALDTQYF
v_call: TRBV9; j_call: TRBJ2-7; d_call: .; clone_size: many; cdr3_nt: TGTGCCAGCAGCGTAGGATTAGGACACCAGTACGAGCAGTACTTC; cdr3_aa: CASSVGLGHQYEQYF
v_call: TRBV4-3; j_call: TRBJ1-1; d_call: .; clone_size: once; cdr3_nt: TGCGCCCGCCGCCAAGCGGCAGGGACTGAAGCTTTCTTT; cdr3_aa: CARRQAAGTEAFF
v_call: TRBV29-1; j_call: TRBJ2-1; d_call: .; clone_size: many; cdr3_nt: TGCAGCGTACCGGTTGCAACGAACAATGAGCAGTTCTTC; cdr3_aa: CSVPVATNNEQFF
v_call: TRBV7-9; j_call: TRBJ1-1; d_call: .; clone_size: many; cdr3_nt: TGTGCCAGCAGGCGGCTAGTCACTGAAGCTTTCTTT; cdr3_aa: CASRRLVTEAFF
v_call: TRBV5-1; j_call: TRBJ1-1; d_call: .; clone_size: .; cdr3_nt: TGCGCCAGCAGCTTGTCGGCGGCAATGAACACTGAAGCTTTCTTT; cdr3_aa: CASSLSAAMNTEAFF
v_call: TRBV10-2; j_call: TRBJ1-5; d_call: .; clone_size: many; cdr3_nt: TGCGCCAGCAGGCCCCAGGGTAACAATCAGCCCCAGCATTTT; cdr3_aa: CASRPQGNNQPQHF
v_call: TRBV15; j_call: TRBJ2-1; d_call: TRBD2; clone_size: many; cdr3_nt: TGTGCCACCAGCAGATTTAGAGCGGGGGGGGCGCATGAGCAGTTCTTC; cdr3_aa: CATSRFRAGGAHEQFF
v_call: TRBV4-3; j_call: TRBJ1-1; d_call: .; clone_size: many; cdr3_nt: TGCGCCAGCAGCCAAGTCACGTTTCCCACTGAAGCTTTCTTT; cdr3_aa: CASSQVTFPTEAFF
v_call: TRBV7-2; j_call: TRBJ2-1; d_call: TRBD2; clone_size: .; cdr3_nt: TGTGCCAGCAGCTCCTGGGGGGGATCCAATGAGCAGTTCTTC; cdr3_aa: CASSSWGGSNEQFF
v_call: TRBV19; j_call: TRBJ2-7; d_call: TRBD2; clone_size: many; cdr3_nt: TGTGCCAGTACCCCCGCCGGGAGGGGTTACGAGCAGTACTTC; cdr3_aa: CASTPAGRGYEQYF
v_call: TRBV6-5; j_call: TRBJ2-1; d_call: TRBD2; clone_size: many; cdr3_nt: TGTGCCAGCAGTTACGGGACTAGCGGGAGGGCCCAGCAGTTCTTC; cdr3_aa: CASSYGTSGRAQQFF
v_call: TRBV6-2/TRBV6-3; j_call: TRBJ2-7; d_call: .; clone_size: .; cdr3_nt: TGTGCCAGCAGCCTCCACACTGGAGCAAATCTCCCCTACGAGCAGTACTTC; cdr3_aa: CASSLHTGANLPYEQYF
v_call: TRBV29-1; j_call: TRBJ2-5; d_call: .; clone_size: .; cdr3_nt: TGCAGCGTTTTAGAGTACCAAGAGTCCCAGTACTTC; cdr3_aa: CSVLEYQESQYF
v_call: TRBV12-3/TRBV12-4; j_call: TRBJ2-7; d_call: .; clone_size: few; cdr3_nt: TGTGCCAGCAGTCCGAGCTTCGCCAGCGAAGAATCCTACGAGCAGTACTTC; cdr3_aa: CASSPSFASEESYEQYF
v_call: TRBV4-1; j_call: TRBJ2-1; d_call: .; clone_size: many; cdr3_nt: TGCGCCAGCAGCCAAGATACGCCGGAGCAGTTCTTC; cdr3_aa: CASSQDTPEQFF